This T cell receptor beta chain was sequenced in a study of memory CD4+ T cells and cytomegalovirus serostatus (dated by TCRdb to the late 2010s). With respect to the entire study: The 35 or so healthy Belgian adults in the cohort included 9 who were CMV seropositive and approximately 25 who were CMV seronegative. To replicate a published TCR-based CMV serostatus classifier, the study sequenced CD4+ memory TCRbeta repertoires from a Belgian cohort whose cytomegalovirus serostatus was known.

Genomic DNA was extracted from sorted cells with the Quick-DNA Microprep Kit. Amplification of TCRbeta DNA was done with the immunoSEQ hsTCRbeta kit, following the protocol from the manufacturer. An Illumina MiSeq instrument was used to sequence the TCRbeta libraries. Per the original workflow: Removing out-of-frame sequences left 2,204,828 distinct TCRbeta sequences, an average of about 73,000 per individual. Each individual was scored by the count of 150 to 200 previously reported CMV-associated TCRbeta sequences and the total productive distinct TCRbeta count. A beta-binomial model was reimplemented in Python, and scikit-learn random forests with default parameters were trained on US cohort data. Classifier performance on the Belgian cohort was summarized as median AUC with percentile confidence intervals calculated over 10,000 bootstrap iterations. TCRdb's version of the immuneACCESS table is confined to in-frame rearrangements and falls short of the full clone set. An unresolved V gene accounts for under half of the shortfall where checked; the remainder is of unknown origin. D and trimming were read from the DNA, whereas the V and J calls and clone size are those reported in that table. For this sample the table gives 45,000 to 55,000 clones, of which about 73% were detected only once. The leading ten clones occupy roughly 0.71% of the sample.

Single viable CD3+CD4+CD8-CD45RO+ cells were sorted as memory CD4+ T cells on a FACSAria II. CMV serostatus was determined with a Roche Elecsys assay detecting serum IgG against CMV pp150, pp28, p38 and p52. After the samples were thawed, total CD4+ T cells were enriched through positive selection using CD4 magnetic microbeads. The samples came from a different study that was designed specifically to examine the CD4+ T cell memory repertoire. Peripheral blood mononuclear cells were isolated and cryopreserved according to standard operating procedures, and serum was stored at -80 degrees C. Staining used CD3-PerCP (BW264/56), CD4-APC (RPA-T4), CD45RO-PE (UCHT1) and CD8-Pacific Orange (3B5) antibodies, with Sytox blue excluding non-viable cells. From a lookup of the germline V gene, CDR1 and CDR2 are MNHNS and SASEGT. The germline V and J ends show losses of 2 bases and 0 bases respectively, and no gene match explains 1 base of the junction. From the cysteine through the phenylalanine, the CDR3 covers 15 amino acids. This entry keeps only the CDR3 DNA: 45 bases, framed from base 1.

Results the study describes overall, beyond this receptor: Of fewer than 200 previously reported CMV-associated TCRbeta sequences, 67 appeared in the CD4+ memory repertoires, each in one to five individuals. CMV serostatus prediction reached a median bootstrapped AUC of approximately 0.95 with the original framework and 0.75 to 0.92 with a US-trained random forest. The results were interpreted as suggesting that the CMV-associated TCR signature is largely present in the CD4+ memory repertoire. On the Belgian cohort, the classifier based on the original framework reached a median bootstrapped AUC of approximately 0.95, with a 95% CI of 0.76-1.00. Only CD4+CD45RO+ memory cells were sequenced, in contrast to the original study, in which naive and memory CD4+ and CD8+ populations were covered.

As regards this clone: Its binding antigen is unknown. Base-call qualities are not available, and no considerably larger clone is one nucleotide away.

Recombination connected TRBV6-1 to TRBJ2-1; 7 central bases correspond to TRBD1. The sequence came from an adult in good health and CMV-seronegative. Sequencing was carried out using memory CD4+ T cells from blood. The sequence in DNA is TGTGCCAGCAGTGAAACAGGGGCCTCCTACAATGAGCAGTTCTTC. Translated, this is CASSETGASYNEQFF.